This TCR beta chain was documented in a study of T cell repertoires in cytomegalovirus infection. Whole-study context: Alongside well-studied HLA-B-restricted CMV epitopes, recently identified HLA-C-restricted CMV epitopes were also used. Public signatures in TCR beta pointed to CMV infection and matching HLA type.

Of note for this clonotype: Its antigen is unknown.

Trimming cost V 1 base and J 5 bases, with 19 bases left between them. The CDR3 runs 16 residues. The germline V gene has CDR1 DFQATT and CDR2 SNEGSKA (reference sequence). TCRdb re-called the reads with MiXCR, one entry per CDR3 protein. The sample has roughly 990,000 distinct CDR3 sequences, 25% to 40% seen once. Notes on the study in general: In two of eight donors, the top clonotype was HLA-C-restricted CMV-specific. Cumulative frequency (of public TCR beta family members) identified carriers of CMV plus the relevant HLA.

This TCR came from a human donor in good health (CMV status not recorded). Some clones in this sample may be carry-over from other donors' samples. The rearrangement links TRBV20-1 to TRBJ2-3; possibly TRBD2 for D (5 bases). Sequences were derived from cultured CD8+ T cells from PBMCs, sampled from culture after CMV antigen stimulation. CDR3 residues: CSARALGRAEGDTQYF. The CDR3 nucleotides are TGCAGTGCTAGAGCCCTAGGGCGCGCCGAGGGAGATACGCAGTATTTT.